The 22 T cell receptor beta chains given below trace back to one sample, sequenced in a study of technical replicates of blood from several donors. Repertoires were generated with immunoSEQ multiplex PCR, while TCRdb's copy carries only in-frame clones and drops some. The sample lists about 80,000 clones; over 75% were seen once. Material for sequencing was T cells isolated from PBMCs. The receptor set was obtained from a human donor in good health.

The chain recombines TRBV7-9 with TRBJ2-2; 11 bases fit TRBD1. CDR1 is SEHNR, CDR2 FQNEAQ, per germline (reference sequence). V shed 4 bases and J 3 bases; nucleotides not matched to a gene: 10. This CDR3 comprises 18 residues. Written as DNA, the CDR3 is TGTGCCAGCAGCTCTCCGCGGGACAGGGGGTCGGACACCGGGGAGCTGTTTTTT. It codes for CASSSPRDRGSDTGELFF.

CDR3 bases: TGTGCCAGCAGTTTATTGTCCGGGACTAGCACAGATACGCAGTATTTT. This sequence encodes CASSLLSGTSTDTQYF. The rearrangement uses TRBV27 and TRBJ2-3; tentative D call: TRBD2 (6 bases). V dropped 1 base and J dropped 0 bases, with 11 bases sitting between them. CDR1 and CDR2 (germline): MNHEY, SMNVEV (reference sequence). The CDR3 length is 16 residues.

The rearrangement links TRBV27 to TRBJ2-7; 10 nucleotides line up with TRBD2. After removal of 4 bases from V and 3 bases from J, the junction contained 0 bases not matched to a gene. Germline V CDR1 and CDR2: MNHEY, SMNVEV (reference sequence). The CDR3 is 13 residues long. CDR3 sequence reads: CASSSSGSYEQYF. The CDR3 DNA sequence: TGTGCCAGCAGTTCTAGCGGGAGCTACGAGCAGTACTTC.

This chain uses TRBV6-5 with TRBJ1-2, with D hard to call. The CDR3 sequence is 12 residues long. Germline V gives CDR1 MNHEY, CDR2 SVGAGI. Trimming removed 6 bases at V and 1 base at J, with 6 bases between. The CDR3 DNA reads TGTGCCAGCAGACAGAATAACTATGGCTACACCTTC. Translated, it gives CASRQNNYGYTF.

The rearrangement joins TRBV5-6 to TRBJ1-3; a possible D gene is TRBD1 (6 bases). This CDR3 comprises 15 residues. Looked up from germline, CDR1 is SGHDT and CDR2 is YYEEEE. V lost 4 bases to trimming and J lost 3 bases, with 14 bases between them. The CDR3 nucleotides are TGTGCCAGCAGCGGGGGGGCGCAAGGTGGAAACACCATATATTTT. This encodes CASSGGAQGGNTIYF.

This clone turned up a few times. The chain has TRBV6-5 and TRBJ1-1, with D perhaps matching TRBD1 (5 bases). Germline values: CDR1 MNHEY, CDR2 SVGAGI. The CDR3 is 14 amino acids. Trimming took 0 bases from V and 0 from J, leaving 5 bases between them. The chain's CDR3 is CASSYSGVNTEAFF. In nucleotides, the CDR3 is TGTGCCAGCAGTTACTCAGGGGTGAACACTGAAGCTTTCTTT.

The chain recombines TRBV30 with TRBJ2-3; 10 nucleotides agree with TRBD2. From germline, CDR1 is GTSNPN and CDR2 SVGIG (reference sequence). V trimming: 0 bases; J trimming: 2 bases; junction bases outside the gene matches: 2. The CDR3 contains 15 residues. CDR3 in amino acids: CAWSVLAGFTDTQYF. CDR3 DNA sequence: TGTGCCTGGAGTGTACTAGCGGGATTCACAGATACGCAGTATTTT.

The genes are TRBV6-1 and TRBJ1-1, with D maybe TRBD1 (5 bases). CDR3 length: 14 amino acids. The germline V and J ends were trimmed by 7 bases and 3 bases, with 15 bases remaining between them. Germline assignment: CDR1 MNHNS and CDR2 SASEGT. The CDR3 DNA sequence: TGTGCCAGCACAGTCTCCAGGGCGGACACTGAAGCTTTCTTT. Its protein product is CASTVSRADTEAFF.

The V and J genes are TRBV10-2 and TRBJ1-1, with TRBD1 matching 7 bases. V was pared by 6 bases and J by 5 bases, with 9 bases of the junction left unmatched. Germline V lookup: CDR1 WSHSY, CDR2 SAAADI. The CDR3 is 14 amino acids. CDR3 in amino acids: CASRGDTRGTEAFF. CDR3 DNA: TGCGCCAGCAGAGGGGACACCAGGGGGACTGAAGCTTTCTTT.

The V call is TRBV19, the J call TRBJ2-1; TRBD1 matches 8 bases. Trimming at V came to 5 bases and at J to 6 bases, leaving 12 bases not matched to a gene. The CDR3 sequence is 16 residues long. Germline CDR1 and CDR2: LNHDA and SQIVND (reference sequence). The CDR3 DNA is TGTGCCAGTAGTCCAACCCCGGGACAGGTTCTCAATGAGCAGTTCTTC. Translated, it gives CASSPTPGQVLNEQFF.

The chain has TRBV27 and TRBJ2-7; 8 bases are a match to TRBD1. Trimming took 1 base from V and 5 from J; bases not matched to a gene: 13. This CDR3 is built from 17 residues. The germline V gene has CDR1 MNHEY and CDR2 SMNVEV (reference sequence). CDR3 sequence: CASSLYAIRTGFNEQYF. CDR3 nucleotide sequence: TGTGCCAGCAGTTTATACGCGATCAGGACAGGGTTTAACGAGCAGTACTTC.

The chain uses TRBV19 and TRBJ1-3; TRBD1 is a possible D gene (6 bases). The V gene lost 4 bases and the J gene lost 2 bases, with 9 bases spanning the gap. The CDR3 length is 14 residues. The germline V gene encodes CDR1 LNHDA and CDR2 SQIVND (reference sequence). CDR3 loop: CASSTTGTGNTIYF. The DNA for the CDR3 is TGTGCCAGTAGTACTACAGGGACTGGAAACACCATATATTTT.

The chain uses TRBV7-2 and TRBJ2-5, with 15 bases fitting TRBD2. CDR1 is SGHTA, CDR2 FQGNSA, per germline. The CDR3 extends over 16 amino acids. Germline trimming cut 5 bases from V and 5 bases from J; bases unmatched to any gene: 6. CDR3 DNA sequence: TGTGCCAGCAGCCTTGGACTAGCGGGAGGGTTGGAGACCCAGTACTTC. Its translation is CASSLGLAGGLETQYF.

V and J are TRBV7-3 and TRBJ2-1; D may be TRBD2 (5 bases). Germline lookup yields CDR1 SGHTA and CDR2 FQGTGA. Trimming removed 5 bases from V and 6 bases from J, with 8 bases in between. The CDR3 consists of 12 residues. Here the CDR3 DNA reads TGTGCCAGCAGCCCGGGGTCCAATGAGCAGTTCTTC. As protein: CASSPGSNEQFF.

The chain links TRBV4-2 to TRBJ1-2; TRBD1 matches at 11 bases. V gave up 0 bases and J gave up 8 bases; unmatched junction bases: 2. CDR3 length equals 14 residues. CDR1 LGHNA and CDR2 YNFKEQ come from the germline V gene. CDR3 region: CASSQEWTGGGYTF. As DNA, the CDR3 is TGTGCCAGCAGCCAAGAGTGGACAGGGGGCGGCTACACCTTC.

V gene TRBV5-1 combines with J gene TRBJ2-3, with 7 bases that match TRBD2. V dropped 0 bases and J dropped 2; count of bases not matched to a gene: 3. Germline CDR1 and CDR2: SGHRS and YFSETQ. This CDR3 is built from 15 residues. CDR3 sequence: CASSLVAGDTDTQYF. The CDR3, as DNA: TGCGCCAGCAGCTTGGTCGCGGGAGACACAGATACGCAGTATTTT.

V is TRBV5-8 and J is TRBJ1-1; TRBD1 is a possible D gene (6 bases). The V gene's germline CDR1 is SGHTS and CDR2 YDEGEE. Trimming shortened V by 4 bases and J by 5 bases, and 15 bases separated the two germline ends. The CDR3 is made up of 14 amino acids. CDR3 in DNA: TGTGCCAGCAGCACCGGGGGGGCCGGTACTGAAGCTTTCTTT. Its protein is CASSTGGAGTEAFF.

The CDR3 is CASSERRDLLYF. In nucleotides, the CDR3 is TGTGCCAGCAGTGAAAGGCGGGATCTGCTGTACTTC. J is TRBJ2-7 and V is TRBV2, with a tentative D call TRBD2 (6 bases). Germline V gene sequence: CDR1 SNHLY, CDR2 FYNNEI. The CDR3 has 12 amino acids. V was cut by 2 bases and J by 12 bases, with 14 bases left in between.

This chain joins TRBV7-8 and TRBJ2-1, with TRBD2 matching over 9 bases. Trimming at V came to 3 bases and at J to 8 bases, leaving 5 bases not matched to a gene. This CDR3 region has 14 residues. Germline loops: CDR1 SGHVS, CDR2 FQNEAQ. The CDR3 region has the DNA TGTGCCAGCAGCTTTGGGACTAGCTTATATGAGCAGTTCTTC. Protein: CASSFGTSLYEQFF.

The V and J genes are TRBV19 and TRBJ2-7; 9 bases fit TRBD2. The CDR3 consists of 14 residues. V lost 11 bases to trimming and J lost 3 bases; unmatched junction nucleotides: 11. Germline V gene sequence: CDR1 LNHDA, CDR2 SQIVND (reference sequence). The CDR3: CAVGRAGGNYEQYF. The CDR3 region has the DNA TGTGCCGTGGGGAGGGCGGGAGGGAACTACGAGCAGTACTTC.

The chain uses TRBV9 and TRBJ2-1, with 8 bases aligning to TRBD2. J gave up 6 bases and V 0 bases, and 8 bases lay outside the gene matches. Per germline, CDR1 SGDLS and CDR2 YYNGEE. This CDR3 region has 16 residues. The CDR3 DNA reads TGTGCCAGCAGCGTAGGGGGGCGGGAGGCTGCCAATGAGCAGTTCTTC. It encodes CASSVGGREAANEQFF.

This rearrangement joins TRBV19 to TRBJ1-1; 12 bases fit TRBD1. The trim removed 7 bases at V and 6 bases at J, leaving 12 bases unmatched. This CDR3 spans 16 amino acids. Germline values: CDR1 LNHDA, CDR2 SQIVND (reference sequence). In DNA, the CDR3 is TGTGCCAGTACCCCGGGACAGGGGGCTGTGGATTCTGAAGCTTTCTTT. It codes for CASTPGQGAVDSEAFF.